Each of the 31 T cell receptor beta chains below was sequenced from the same sample in a study of CD8+ T cells in alopecia areata. Treatment meaning: oral pan-JAK inhibitor, 5-10 mg twice daily. RNA was extracted and reverse transcribed into cDNA as the sequencing template. Repertoires were generated with immunoSEQ multiplex PCR, while TCRdb's copy carries only in-frame clones and drops some. The sample includes about 260,000 clones, about three fifths seen only once; the top ten take around 0.92%. The specimen was CD4+ T cells sorted from blood, collected between weeks 51 and 52, from a patient treated with tofacitinib. These receptors came from a human donor with alopecia areata.

This clone was found a few times. J is TRBJ2-5 and V is TRBV2; 8 bases agree with TRBD1. The DNA matches TRBJ2-7 better at its end, which makes the J call doubtful. The CDR3 sequence is 15 residues long. Germline lookup yields CDR1 SNHLY and CDR2 FYNNEI. CDR3 in amino acids: CASRPGQARGYEQYF. CDR3 bases: TGTGCCAGCAGGCCGGGACAGGCCCGGGGCTACGAGCAGTACTTC.

V is TRBV5-6 and J is TRBJ2-3; D is possibly TRBD1 (5 bases). The CDR3 is 16 residues long. V dropped 4 bases and J dropped 4 bases, with 19 bases sitting between them. The germline CDR1 and CDR2 sequences are SGHDT and YYEEEE. Here the CDR3 reads CASSPLGSGIADTQYF. CDR3 bases: TGTGCCAGCAGCCCATTGGGGTCAGGGATCGCAGATACGCAGTATTTT.

This clone was recorded a few times. The rearrangement uses TRBV7-9 and TRBJ2-1; D is unresolved. Germline values: CDR1 SEHNR, CDR2 FQNEAQ (reference sequence). Trimming removed 6 bases from V and 0 bases from J, with 6 bases in between. The CDR3 extends over 13 amino acids. The CDR3 here is CASRPSSYNEQFF. The CDR3 DNA reads TGTGCCAGCAGGCCGAGCTCCTACAATGAGCAGTTCTTC.

The chain has TRBV2 and TRBJ2-3, with D maybe TRBD2 (6 bases). V lost 3 bases and J 1 base, leaving 11 bases between the germline ends. Per the germline V gene, CDR1 is SNHLY and CDR2 is FYNNEI. CDR3 length: 15 residues. The CDR3 nucleotides read TGTGCCAGCAGTGACCCAGGGACTCGCACAGATACGCAGTATTTT. It is translated as CASSDPGTRTDTQYF.

In this sample, this clone turned up a few times. V gene TRBV7-9 combines with J gene TRBJ2-1; D is unclear. In germline, CDR1 is SEHNR, CDR2 FQNEAQ (reference sequence). V was shortened by 2 bases and J by 10 bases, with 12 bases between the two germline ends. The CDR3 extends over 13 amino acids. CDR3 nucleotide sequence: TGTGCCAGCAGCTTATTCGACGGAACAGAGCAGTTCTTC. It is translated as CASSLFDGTEQFF.

The chain has TRBV30 and TRBJ2-5; 7 nucleotides align to TRBD2. Trimming cost V 2 bases and J 5 bases; bases outside gene matches: 5. In germline, CDR1 is GTSNPN, CDR2 SVGIG (reference sequence). This CDR3 comprises 13 residues. The CDR3 is CAWSSWGGETQYF. The DNA for the CDR3 is TGTGCCTGGAGTAGCTGGGGGGGGGAGACCCAGTACTTC.

The V gene is TRBV29-1, the J gene TRBJ2-6; D not certain. The V and J ends lost 4 bases and 3 bases respectively, with 13 bases between them. There are 15 residues in the CDR3. Germline CDR1 reads SQVTM; CDR2 reads ANQGSEA. CDR3 sequence (DNA): TGCAGCGTTGGCGACGGGCAGAGTGGGGCCAACGTCCTGACTTTC. Its protein product is CSVGDGQSGANVLTF.

This clone is a singleton in its sample. The gene calls are TRBV27 and TRBJ2-7; 9 bases fit TRBD1. J lost 5 bases, V lost 6 bases, and 5 bases had no gene match. This CDR3 has 13 residues. Per germline, CDR1 MNHEY and CDR2 SMNVEV (reference sequence). CDR3 DNA sequence: TGTGCCAGCAGGGCGGGGACAGGGCACGAGCAGTACTTC. Its protein product is CASRAGTGHEQYF.

V usage is TRBV30 and J usage is TRBJ2-7; no clear D gene. The CDR3 is made up of 14 amino acids. Per the germline V gene, CDR1 is GTSNPN and CDR2 is SVGIG (reference sequence). Trimming stripped 0 bases from V and 3 bases from J, with 12 bases between. The CDR3 here is CAWSVVDRSYEQYF. The CDR3 bases are TGTGCCTGGAGTGTTGTGGACCGGAGCTACGAGCAGTACTTC.

This chain links TRBV9 with TRBJ1-6; D remains unclear. The CDR3 has 14 amino acids. CDR1 and CDR2 from the germline V gene are SGDLS and YYNGEE. The V end was cut by 5 bases, the J end by 7 bases, with 13 bases between. This CDR3 reads CASRTGSENSPLHF. The CDR3 DNA reads TGTGCCAGCAGAACCGGATCAGAGAATTCACCCCTCCACTTT.

The gene calls are TRBV11-2 and TRBJ2-1; D is unresolved. The CDR3 covers 10 residues. Germline V lookup: CDR1 SGHAT, CDR2 FQNNGV. Trimming left V 2 bases short and J 9 bases short, with 2 bases between. The CDR3 coding sequence is TGTGCCAGCAGCTTAAGTGAGCAGTTCTTC. Encoded protein: CASSLSEQFF.

The V gene is TRBV7-9, the J gene TRBJ2-7; D possibly corresponds to TRBD2 (5 bases). CDR3 length: 12 residues. V lost 10 bases and J lost 6, with 16 bases in between. Germline values: CDR1 SEHNR, CDR2 FQNEAQ (reference sequence). CDR3: CATVDSVSEQYF. CDR3 nucleotides: TGTGCCACCGTGGACTCCGTGAGCGAGCAGTACTTC.

Turning to this clone: Distinct nucleotide sequences in the sample also encode this CDR3. The rearrangement uses TRBV15 and TRBJ2-1; TRBD1 is a possible D gene (6 bases). Germline V CDR1 and CDR2: LNHNV, YYDKDF (reference sequence). This CDR3 is built from 13 residues. V was shortened by 3 bases and J by 3 bases, with 6 bases between the two germline ends. CDR3 coding DNA: TGTGCCACCAGCAGGGACAGCTACAATGAGCAGTTCTTC. Its translation: CATSRDSYNEQFF.

The chain couples TRBV19 to TRBJ2-5, with 7 bases aligning to TRBD1. The CDR3 has 13 amino acids. Germline CDR1 reads LNHDA; CDR2 reads SQIVND (reference sequence). V dropped 5 bases and J dropped 1; count of bases not matched to a gene: 1. The CDR3 DNA sequence: TGTGCCAGTAGTGGGGACAGCCAAGAGACCCAGTACTTC. Amino acid sequence: CASSGDSQETQYF.

V gene TRBV7-2 combines with J gene TRBJ2-1; 10 bases align to TRBD1. Trimming cost V 4 bases and J 4 bases; bases outside gene matches: 7. Germline CDR1 reads SGHTA; CDR2 reads FQGNSA. The CDR3 contains 16 residues. The CDR3 here is CASSSPGTGVYNEQFF. In nucleotides, the CDR3 is TGTGCCAGCAGCTCCCCCGGGACAGGGGTTTACAATGAGCAGTTCTTC.

V gene TRBV29-1 combines with J gene TRBJ1-1; D perhaps matches TRBD1 (6 bases). V shed 6 bases and J shed 0 bases, with 14 bases lying between them. This CDR3 is 14 amino acids long. Germline assignment: CDR1 SQVTM and CDR2 ANQGSEA. CDR3 amino acids: CSVPPRGVNTEAFF. In DNA, the CDR3 is TGCAGCGTCCCCCCTAGGGGGGTGAACACTGAAGCTTTCTTT.

The chain is built from TRBV5-1 and TRBJ2-3; D call uncertain. Deletions cut 4 bases from V and 2 bases from J, with 11 bases between. Germline V lookup: CDR1 SGHRS, CDR2 YFSETQ. The CDR3 is 14 amino acids. CDR3 amino acids: CASSRTDPTDTQYF. The CDR3 DNA reads as TGCGCCAGCAGCAGGACCGACCCCACAGATACGCAGTATTTT. The variable domain in full, completed from reference TRBV5-1 and TRBJ2-3, reads KAGVTQTPRYLIKTRGQQVTLSCSPISGHRSVSWYQQTPGQGLQFLFEYFSETQRNKGNFPGRFSGRQFSNSRSEMNVSTLELGDSALYLCASSRTDPTDTQYFGPGTRLTVL.

V and J are TRBV4-1 and TRBJ2-7; 9 bases agree with TRBD2. The CDR3 has 16 residues. J lost 2 bases, V lost 0 bases, and 5 bases had no gene match. Germline values: CDR1 MGHRA, CDR2 YSYEKL. DNA for the CDR3: TGCGCCAGCAGCCAAGATGGGGCTAGCGGGACCTACGAGCAGTACTTC. As protein: CASSQDGASGTYEQYF.

V is TRBV5-1 and J is TRBJ2-2; the D gene could be TRBD1 or TRBD2 (5 bases each). Trimming removed 4 bases at V and 3 bases at J, with 13 bases between. The CDR3 is made up of 15 amino acids. Germline CDR1 is SGHRS and CDR2 is YFSETQ. The CDR3 sequence is CASSGPQGDTGELFF. In DNA form, the CDR3 reads TGCGCCAGCAGCGGGCCGCAGGGAGACACCGGGGAGCTGTTTTTT.

This clone occurred once. The chain carries TRBV5-1 and TRBJ2-7; no clear D. V was cut by 4 bases and J by 0 bases, with 11 bases left in between. The CDR3 covers 14 residues. Per the germline V gene, CDR1 is SGHRS and CDR2 is YFSETQ. This CDR3 is CASSNPRSSYEQYF. The CDR3 nucleotides read TGCGCCAGCAGCAACCCGCGGAGCTCCTACGAGCAGTACTTC.

Here the CDR3 DNA reads TGTGCCAGCAGTTCTCGGGCTGAAGCTTTCTTT. Translated, it gives CASSSRAEAFF. This chain connects TRBV6-5 to TRBJ1-1; D ambiguous. The V end lost 4 bases, the J end lost 6 bases, and 6 bases lay between the germline ends. This CDR3 spans 11 amino acids. Germline V CDR1 and CDR2: MNHEY, SVGAGI.

The chain has TRBV9 and TRBJ1-1; TRBD1 might be the D (5 bases). CDR1 is SGDLS and CDR2 is YYNGEE in the germline V gene. The CDR3 is 15 amino acids. Trimming pared 0 bases from V and 3 bases from J, leaving 12 bases between. The CDR3 spells CASSVGSGGDTEAFF. CDR3 coding DNA: TGTGCCAGCAGCGTAGGATCTGGGGGAGACACTGAAGCTTTCTTT.

This clone was found once. The chain is built from TRBV10-3 and TRBJ2-5, with 7 bases lining up with TRBD2. V lost 8 bases and J lost 7; bases outside the gene matches: 1. There are 10 residues in the CDR3. Germline CDR1 reads ENHRY; CDR2 reads SYGVKD. The CDR3 sequence is CAIGEGTQYF. The DNA for the CDR3 is TGTGCCATCGGGGAGGGGACCCAGTACTTC.

The chain joins TRBV7-2 to TRBJ2-5; D may be TRBD2 (6 bases). The CDR3 covers 14 residues. Deletions cut 10 bases from V and 0 bases from J, with 15 bases between. Germline CDR1 SGHTA, CDR2 FQGNSA. The chain's CDR3 is CATALGGYQETQYF. The CDR3 DNA sequence: TGTGCCACCGCCCTCGGAGGGTACCAAGAGACCCAGTACTTC.

A single count supports this clone. The rearrangement links TRBV5-1 to TRBJ1-1; D is undetermined. Germline CDR1 is SGHRS and CDR2 is YFSETQ. The CDR3 contains 12 residues. Trimming shortened V by 1 base and J by 7 bases, and 8 bases separated the two germline ends. This CDR3 is CASSLTGDEAFF. CDR3 sequence (DNA): TGCGCCAGCAGCTTGACCGGGGATGAAGCTTTCTTT.

This chain uses TRBV10-3 with TRBJ1-6; no reliable D call. V shed 11 bases and J shed 6 bases, with 14 bases lying between them. CDR1 is ENHRY, CDR2 SYGVKD, per germline. The CDR3 is made up of 13 amino acids. CDR3 sequence (DNA): TGTGCCTCGTACCGCGGTGGTAATTCACCCCTCCACTTT. Protein product: CASYRGGNSPLHF.

This sequence joins TRBV29-1 and TRBJ2-3, with D possibly being TRBD1 or TRBD2 (6 bases each). The CDR3 is made up of 15 amino acids. Deletions cut 6 bases from V and 2 bases from J, with 18 bases between. Germline CDR1 reads SQVTM; CDR2 reads ANQGSEA. CDR3 sequence reads: CSVRGSGGITDTQYF. DNA of the CDR3: TGCAGCGTCCGGGGGAGTGGGGGCATCACAGATACGCAGTATTTT.

The gene calls are TRBV4-1 and TRBJ2-3, with no clear D. The CDR3 loop spans 14 amino acids. Trimming pared 3 bases from V and 2 bases from J, leaving 9 bases between. Germline CDR1 and CDR2: MGHRA and YSYEKL. DNA for the CDR3: TGCGCCAGCAGCCATCCCGGTTACACAGATACGCAGTATTTT. It yields the protein CASSHPGYTDTQYF.

Only one count was recorded for this clone. The identical CDR3 is also encoded by other nucleotide sequences in the sample. This CDR3 is CAWSRGTGQETQYF. CDR3 nucleotides: TGTGCCTGGAGTAGGGGGACAGGGCAAGAGACCCAGTACTTC. The chain combines TRBV30 with TRBJ2-5, with 9 bases matching TRBD1. The V gene end was trimmed by 2 bases and the J gene end by 2 bases; junction bases not matched to a gene: 3. This CDR3 region has 14 residues. The germline V gene encodes CDR1 GTSNPN and CDR2 SVGIG (reference sequence).

The sample holds a few counts of this clone. The gene calls are TRBV6-1 and TRBJ1-6, with D maybe TRBD1 (5 bases). The germline V gene has CDR1 MNHNS and CDR2 SASEGT. The CDR3 has 14 amino acids. V was shortened by 0 bases and J by 11 bases, with 11 bases between the two germline ends. The chain's CDR3 is CASSEAGGKTPLHF. CDR3 sequence (DNA): TGTGCCAGCAGTGAAGCCGGGGGTAAAACACCCCTCCACTTT.

J is TRBJ1-2 and V is TRBV5-4; D not certain. This CDR3 contains 16 residues. V lost 4 bases, J lost 7 bases, and 23 bases lay in between. CDR1 is SGHNT and CDR2 is YYREEE in the germline V gene (reference sequence). In DNA form, the CDR3 reads TGTGCCAGCAGCCCTCCGGGCCGGGCCTTGACTCGTGGCTACACCTTC. It yields the protein CASSPPGRALTRGYTF.